This is a list of T cell receptor beta chains from one sample in a study of T cell responses to AZD1222 COVID-19 vaccine. Data came from immunoSEQ multiplex PCR; TCRdb stores just in-frame clones and leaves some out. Altogether about 73,000 clones are present, approximately 92% being singletons, with the ten largest covering approximately 8.6%. Sequencing used peripheral blood, obtained 28 days after the second AZD1222 dose. These receptors came from an adult who received the AZD1222 COVID-19 vaccine. CDR3s include the opening cysteine and the closing phenylalanine or tryptophan. Each record gives: D gene, J gene, clone size, V gene, CDR3 protein, CDR3 DNA. D genes are given only for firm matches. Part of the rows lack a size; the others show once, few, many or a class for expanded clones.

- | TRBJ2-7 | - | TRBV28 | CASSLLASPYEQYF | TGTGCCAGCAGTTTATTGGCTAGCCCCTACGAGCAGTACTTC
TRBD1 | TRBJ1-6 | - | TRBV6-5 | CASSSGQGSYNSPLHF | TGTGCCAGCAGTTCGGGACAGGGCTCCTATAATTCACCCCTCCACTTT
- | TRBJ2-7 | few | TRBV4-2 | CASSQGLGGSLYEQYF | TGTGCCAGCAGCCAAGGTCTCGGGGGATCCCTCTACGAGCAGTACTTC
- | TRBJ2-2 | - | TRBV15 | CATSGGIYTGELFF | TGTGCCACCAGCGGTGGGATATACACCGGGGAGCTGTTTTTT
- | TRBJ1-2 | few | TRBV29-1 | CSAWVTNYGYTF | TGCAGCGCATGGGTCACTAACTATGGCTACACCTTC
- | TRBJ2-7 | - | TRBV28 | CASRPGGPSYEQYF | TGTGCCAGCAGACCCGGGGGGCCGAGCTACGAGCAGTACTTC
TRBD1 | TRBJ2-1 | - | TRBV29-1 | CSVDPDRGSYNEQFF | TGCAGCGTTGACCCTGACAGGGGCTCCTACAATGAGCAGTTCTTC
- | TRBJ2-1 | - | TRBV9 | CASSLSGTSYNEQFF | TGTGCCAGCAGCTTGAGCGGAACCTCCTACAATGAGCAGTTCTTC
- | TRBJ2-5 | - | TRBV9 | CASSPPRGSKGVETQYF | TGTGCCAGCAGCCCCCCCCGTGGTTCAAAGGGCGTAGAGACCCAGTACTTC
TRBD2 | TRBJ2-1 | - | TRBV30 | CAWSIAPRGSSYNEQFF | TGTGCCTGGAGTATCGCTCCCCGCGGGAGTTCCTACAATGAGCAGTTCTTC
- | TRBJ2-2 | - | TRBV3-1/TRBV3-2 | CASSQDQGGIANTGELFF | TGTGCCAGCAGCCAAGATCAAGGAGGTATCGCGAACACCGGGGAGCTGTTTTTT
TRBD1 | TRBJ1-2 | - | TRBV27 | CASRTGTGLGYTF | TGTGCCAGCAGAACCGGGACAGGTCTTGGCTACACCTTC
TRBD2 | TRBJ2-1 | - | TRBV19 | CASSIAPGRGSYNEQFF | TGTGCCAGTAGTATAGCCCCGGGGAGGGGCTCCTACAATGAGCAGTTCTTC
- | TRBJ1-2 | - | TRBV30 | CAWSVGTPYGYTF | TGTGCCTGGAGTGTCGGCACTCCCTATGGCTACACCTTC
TRBD1 | TRBJ1-1 | - | TRBV5-5 | CASSLEQGGPAFF | TGTGCCAGCAGCTTGGAACAGGGGGGACCCGCTTTCTTT
TRBD1 | TRBJ2-3 | few | TRBV27 | CASRPGGADTQYF | TGTGCCAGCCGGCCAGGGGGCGCAGATACGCAGTATTTT
TRBD1 | TRBJ1-2 | - | TRBV5-4 | CASSLDRDRVVGYTF | TGTGCCAGCAGCTTGGACCGGGACAGGGTGGTGGGCTACACCTTC
TRBD2 | TRBJ2-3 | - | TRBV4-3 | CASSRSLAGVGGTDTQYF | TGCGCCAGCAGTCGCTCACTAGCGGGGGTGGGTGGGACAGATACGCAGTATTTT
- | TRBJ2-3 | - | TRBV15 | CATSRDRRVGTDTQYF | TGTGCCACCAGCAGAGATCGGAGGGTTGGCACAGATACGCAGTATTTT
- | TRBJ2-2 | - | TRBV4-3 | CASSQEAGGQTGELFF | TGCGCCAGCAGCCAAGAGGCCGGGGGACAAACCGGGGAGCTGTTTTTT
- | TRBJ2-7 | - | TRBV7-8 | CASSLYMAYEQYF | TGTGCCAGCAGCTTATATATGGCCTACGAGCAGTACTTC
- | TRBJ2-7 | - | TRBV9 | CASSVALGYEQYF | TGTGCCAGCAGCGTAGCCCTCGGCTACGAGCAGTACTTC
- | TRBJ1-3 | - | TRBV30 | CAWGNSASGNTIYF | TGTGCCTGGGGGAACAGTGCGTCGGGAAACACCATATATTTT
- | TRBJ2-7 | - | TRBV2 | CASTQEEGPYEQYF | TGTGCCAGCACCCAAGAGGAGGGGCCCTACGAGCAGTACTTC
TRBD1 | TRBJ1-1 | - | TRBV19 | CASKGLSGGAWLDTEAFF | TGTGCCAGTAAGGGCCTATCAGGGGGCGCATGGTTGGACACTGAAGCTTTCTTT
TRBD2 | TRBJ2-1 | once | TRBV10-3 | CAISGGGSTNNEQFF | TGTGCCATCAGTGGGGGGGGTAGCACCAACAATGAGCAGTTCTTC
- | TRBJ2-7 | - | TRBV18 | CASSRSQGTPYEQYF | TGTGCCAGCTCGCGCAGTCAGGGGACGCCCTACGAGCAGTACTTC
- | TRBJ1-5 | - | TRBV19 | CASSLSPGHSNQPQHF | TGTGCCAGTAGTTTAAGCCCGGGACATAGCAATCAGCCCCAGCATTTT
TRBD1 | TRBJ1-2 | - | TRBV5-1 | CASRPGTGRLGDGYTF | TGCGCCAGCAGACCCGGGACAGGGCGTTTGGGGGATGGCTACACCTTC
- | TRBJ1-5 | - | TRBV12-3/TRBV12-4 | CASRTGISSPQHF | TGTGCCAGTAGGACCGGGATATCAAGCCCCCAGCATTTT
TRBD1 | TRBJ1-2 | - | TRBV5-6 | CASSLIGDRDYGYTF | TGTGCCAGCAGCTTGATAGGGGACAGGGACTATGGCTACACCTTC
TRBD2 | TRBJ2-7 | - | TRBV5-1 | CASSSGLAGPYEQYF | TGCGCCAGCAGCTCGGGACTAGCGGGGCCCTACGAGCAGTACTTC
- | TRBJ1-4 | - | TRBV14 | CASSEGPYEKLFF | TGTGCCAGCAGCGAGGGACCTTATGAAAAACTGTTTTTT
- | TRBJ2-2 | - | TRBV5-4 | CASSLPGNTGELFF | TGTGCCAGCAGCTTGCCTGGAAACACCGGGGAGCTGTTTTTT
- | TRBJ2-1 | few | TRBV11-1 | CASSLLGNEQFF | TGTGCCAGCAGCTTACTTGGCAATGAGCAGTTCTTC
TRBD1 | TRBJ2-7 | - | TRBV12-3/TRBV12-4 | CASSLGGQGKQYF | TGTGCCAGCAGCCTAGGGGGACAGGGTAAGCAGTACTTC
- | TRBJ1-1 | - | TRBV7-9 | CASSLEVNTEAFF | TGTGCCAGCAGCTTAGAGGTGAACACTGAAGCTTTCTTT
- | TRBJ2-3 | - | TRBV2 | CASSAPLGTDTQYF | TGTGCCAGCAGTGCTCCATTGGGCACAGATACGCAGTATTTT
- | TRBJ1-6 | - | TRBV19 | CASRFNSRDSPLHF | TGTGCCAGTAGGTTCAACTCGAGGGATTCACCCCTCCACTTT
TRBD2 | TRBJ2-5 | - | TRBV7-9 | CASSLGVLAGGETQYF | TGTGCCAGCAGCTTGGGGGTGCTAGCGGGAGGAGAGACCCAGTACTTC
- | TRBJ2-3 | - | TRBV7-2 | CASSPRLGSTDTQYF | TGTGCCAGCAGCCCAAGACTAGGAAGCACAGATACGCAGTATTTT
TRBD1 | TRBJ1-2 | - | TRBV11-2 | CASSLETGGDYGYTF | TGTGCCAGCAGCTTAGAAACAGGGGGGGACTATGGCTACACCTTC